A selection of T cell receptor beta chains follows, all from one sample in a study of blood T cell repertoires in COVID-19. Some clones are missing from TCRdb's copy, which holds only in-frame ones; the method was immunoSEQ multiplex PCR. The profile shows roughly 70,000 clones, approximately 90% of them singletons. The sequenced sample consisted of peripheral blood. The origin of the receptors is a woman in her sixties with active COVID-19. Both conserved end residues are part of each CDR3. D genes are given only for firm matches. Not every row has a clone size; where given, it reads once, few, many or a size class.

v_gene	abundance	d_gene	j_gene	CDR3nt	CDR3aa
TRBV2	NA	NA	TRBJ2-1	TGTGCCAGCAGCCCGGGAAGAATGAGGAATGAGCAGTTCTTC	CASSPGRMRNEQFF
TRBV27	NA	TRBD2	TRBJ2-5	TGTGCCAGCAGTTCCCTCCCCGGGAGGGCCAGAGAGACCCAGTACTTC	CASSSLPGRARETQYF
TRBV9	few	NA	TRBJ2-2	TGTGCCAGCACCCCCAGTACGGGGAAATCCGGGGAGCTGTTTTTT	CASTPSTGKSGELFF
TRBV7-2	NA	TRBD2	TRBJ2-1	TGTGCCAGCAGCATTACCGGACTAGCGGGAGTGCCTAGCAAGCAGTTCTTC	CASSITGLAGVPSKQFF
TRBV18	NA	TRBD1	TRBJ2-1	TGTGCCAGCTCACCATCAGGGGGCACTGAGCAGTTCTTC	CASSPSGGTEQFF
TRBV5-1	NA	TRBD2	TRBJ2-1	TGCGCCAGCAGCTTGGGGAGTGGGAGGGCCATCGATGAGCAGTTCTTC	CASSLGSGRAIDEQFF
TRBV10-1	NA	TRBD2	TRBJ2-1	TGCGCCAGCTCCGAACCATATGGGGGGAGGGTCTACAATGAGCAGTTCTTC	CASSEPYGGRVYNEQFF
TRBV10-3	NA	TRBD2	TRBJ2-7	TGTGCCATCAGTAACCTAGCGGCCTACGAGCAGTACTTC	CAISNLAAYEQYF
TRBV2	NA	TRBD2	TRBJ2-2	TGTGCCAGCAGTGAGCTAGCGGCCACCGGGGAGCTGTTTTTT	CASSELAATGELFF
TRBV6-5	NA	NA	TRBJ1-4	TGTGCCAGCAGTTACGGGGGGAGGGAAAAACTGTTTTTT	CASSYGGREKLFF
TRBV9	NA	TRBD2	TRBJ2-1	TGTGCCACCACTCCCAGGACTAGCTGGAATGAGCAGTTCTTC	CATTPRTSWNEQFF
TRBV6-5	NA	NA	TRBJ2-1	TGTGCCAGCAGTTACTCGAGGGTAAGATGGGAGCAGTTCTTC	CASSYSRVRWEQFF
TRBV28	NA	NA	TRBJ1-2	TGTGCCAGCAGCTCGGACAGACGCTATGGCTACACCTTC	CASSSDRRYGYTF
TRBV11-2	NA	TRBD1	TRBJ1-2	TGTGCCAGCAGCTTAGATTCCTACAGGGGAGGCTACACCTTC	CASSLDSYRGGYTF
TRBV18	NA	TRBD2	TRBJ2-3	TGTGCCAGCTCACCGGTTTTAGCGGGACCCACAGATACGCAGTATTTT	CASSPVLAGPTDTQYF
TRBV11-1	NA	TRBD2	TRBJ2-7	TGTGCCAACATGGGAGGCGGACTAGCGGAACTCTACGAGCAGTACTTC	CANMGGGLAELYEQYF
TRBV11-2	NA	TRBD2	TRBJ2-7	TGTGCCAGCAGAGCCCCGCGGGGGGGCCACGAGCAGTACTTC	CASRAPRGGHEQYF
TRBV5-1	NA	TRBD2	TRBJ2-3	TGCGCCAGCAGCTTGAGTGTGACTAGCGGCACAGATACGCAGTATTTT	CASSLSVTSGTDTQYF
TRBV2	few	TRBD1	TRBJ1-1	TGTGCCAGCAGTGGTGACAGGGGCACTGAAGCTTTCTTT	CASSGDRGTEAFF
TRBV2	NA	NA	TRBJ1-6	TGTGCCAGCAGTTGGGGACTACTGGGTTCACCCCTCCACTTT	CASSWGLLGSPLHF
TRBV5-1	NA	NA	TRBJ2-3	TGCGCCAGCAGCCCCAGGGGCCCAGATACGCAGTATTTT	CASSPRGPDTQYF
TRBV21-1	NA	NA	TRBJ2-7	TGTGCCAGCAGCAGTCCGGGACAGGGGACCTACGAGCAGTACTTC	CASSSPGQGTYEQYF
TRBV15	NA	NA	TRBJ2-3	TGTGCCACCAGCAGAGGGTTTGGCGGAGATACGCAGTATTTT	CATSRGFGGDTQYF
TRBV28	NA	TRBD1	TRBJ1-4	TGTGCCAGCAGTTCGACAGGGGATAATGAAAAACTGTTTTTT	CASSSTGDNEKLFF
TRBV11-1	NA	TRBD2	TRBJ2-7	TGTGCCAGCAGCACCCAAGCGGGACCCTACTACGAGCAGTACTTC	CASSTQAGPYYEQYF
TRBV16	NA	NA	TRBJ2-7	TGTGCCAGCAGTCTACCCGGGACTCGTTTCTACGAGCAGTACTTC	CASSLPGTRFYEQYF
TRBV3-1/TRBV3-2	once	NA	TRBJ2-7	TGTGCCAGCAGCCAAGGGCTAGCGATCTACGAGCAGTACTTC	CASSQGLAIYEQYF
TRBV10-3	NA	TRBD2	TRBJ2-7	TGTGCCATCAGTGAGTCAGATCGACTAGCGGGGGACGAGCAGTACTTC	CAISESDRLAGDEQYF
TRBV7-2	NA	TRBD2	TRBJ2-7	TGTGCCAGCAGCTTAGTGGGGACTAGTCCCCACGAGCAGTACTTC	CASSLVGTSPHEQYF
TRBV2	NA	NA	TRBJ2-1	TGTGCCAGCAGTGAGGGGGCGGGAGTAGGTTACAATGAGCAGTTCTTC	CASSEGAGVGYNEQFF
TRBV7-6	once	TRBD2	TRBJ2-5	TGTGCCAGCAGCTTATTGGGGGGGGTCCAAGAGACCCAGTACTTC	CASSLLGGVQETQYF
TRBV21-1	NA	NA	TRBJ2-3	TGTGCCAGCAGCGCGAGCGGAGATACGCAGTATTTT	CASSASGDTQYF
TRBV3-1/TRBV3-2	NA	TRBD1	TRBJ1-1	TGTGCCAGCAGCCCGGGACAGGGTGACACTGAAGCTTTCTTT	CASSPGQGDTEAFF
TRBV30	NA	TRBD2	TRBJ2-7	TGTGCCTGGAGTAGAAGCGGGAGACACGAGCAGTACTTC	CAWSRSGRHEQYF
TRBV30	NA	TRBD2	TRBJ2-7	TGTGCCTGGAGTGTACTAGCGGGAGTAGGCGAGCAGTACTTC	CAWSVLAGVGEQYF
TRBV2	NA	NA	TRBJ2-7	TGTGCCAGCAGTGAAGGGGGCCAGCTCCCTCACGAGCAGTACTTC	CASSEGGQLPHEQYF
TRBV19	NA	NA	TRBJ2-3	TGTGCCAGTAGTATGTCCAGGGGAAGGGGAGATACGCAGTATTTT	CASSMSRGRGDTQYF
TRBV18	NA	TRBD2	TRBJ2-7	TGTGCCAGCTCACCAGGGGGGCGAACTAGCGGGAGTACCTACGAGCAGTACTTC	CASSPGGRTSGSTYEQYF
TRBV6-5	few	NA	TRBJ1-5	TGTGCCAGCAGCAGGCGCGGGAATCAGCCCCAGCATTTT	CASSRRGNQPQHF
TRBV11-1	NA	NA	TRBJ2-3	TGTGCCAGCAGCAGGGACTTTACTAGCACAGATACGCAGTATTTT	CASSRDFTSTDTQYF
TRBV10-1	NA	NA	TRBJ1-5	TGCGCCAGCAGTGACGGGGGCAATCAGCCCCAGCATTTT	CASSDGGNQPQHF
TRBV5-1	NA	NA	TRBJ2-7	TGCGCCAGCAGCTCCCTACCAGGAACCCAACACGAGCAGTACTTC	CASSSLPGTQHEQYF
TRBV2	once	NA	TRBJ2-7	TGTGCCAGCAATTTTAGACGAGGGAGCTCCTACGAGCAGTACTTC	CASNFRRGSSYEQYF
TRBV5-1	few	TRBD1	TRBJ2-7	TGCGCCAGCAGCTTACAACAGGGGAACTCCTACGAGCAGTACTTC	CASSLQQGNSYEQYF